These 19 T cell receptor beta chains were all obtained from the same sample, sequenced in a study of cytomegalovirus exposure and HLA in healthy donors. PCR involved 60 Vbeta and 13 Jbeta primers. The data were produced by immunoSEQ multiplex PCR, yet TCRdb's version contains in-frame clones alone and is incomplete. The sample lists 100,000 to 150,000 clones; approximately 73% were seen once. Sequenced input: PBMCs. These receptor sequences come from a man in his sixties in good health and CMV-seropositive.

V and J are TRBV6-1 and TRBJ2-1; 8 bases match TRBD1. Germline CDR1 and CDR2: MNHNS and SASEGT. V shed 3 bases, J shed 9 bases, and the junction held 13 bases outside the gene matches. CDR3 length equals 16 residues. CDR3 sequence: CASSDARQGLAGEQFF. DNA for the CDR3: TGTGCCAGCAGTGATGCCCGACAGGGGTTGGCCGGTGAGCAGTTCTTC.

The chain is built from TRBV28 and TRBJ1-4; 9 nucleotides match TRBD1. The CDR3 contains 18 residues. Germline loops: CDR1 MDHEN, CDR2 SYDVKM. The V gene end was trimmed by 7 bases and the J gene end by 3 bases; junction bases not matched to a gene: 15. The CDR3 DNA follows: TGTGCCAGCAAACGTCCCGGGACAGGGTGGAGTTCTAATGAAAAACTGTTTTTT. It encodes CASKRPGTGWSSNEKLFF.

This clone has just a few counts. The rearrangement joins TRBV27 to TRBJ2-1, with a weak D call TRBD1 (5 bases). CDR3 length: 13 residues. Trimming cost V 5 bases and J 6 bases, with 11 bases left between them. The germline V gene has CDR1 MNHEY and CDR2 SMNVEV (reference sequence). The CDR3 nucleotides read TGTGCCAGCAGTGGGGCGAGTGGCAATGAGCAGTTCTTC. Its protein product is CASSGASGNEQFF.

This chain's CDR3 is CASSQHSGQGRVIAFF. Written as DNA, the CDR3 is TGCGCCAGCAGCCAACATTCCGGACAGGGAAGGGTAATAGCTTTCTTT. The J gene is TRBJ1-1, the V gene TRBV4-1; 8 bases agree with TRBD1. CDR1 MGHRA and CDR2 YSYEKL come from the germline V gene. V lost 2 bases to trimming and J lost 10 bases; unmatched junction nucleotides: 15. The CDR3 length is 16 residues.

The chain employs TRBV4-2 and TRBJ2-2, with 10 bases that match TRBD2. V gave up 0 bases and J gave up 1 base; unmatched junction bases: 2. The CDR3 runs 17 residues. The V gene's germline CDR1 is LGHNA and CDR2 YNFKEQ. CDR3 region: CASSQDPSGGNTGELFF. CDR3 nucleotides: TGTGCCAGCAGCCAAGACCCTAGCGGGGGGAACACCGGGGAGCTGTTTTTT.

The chain joins TRBV13 to TRBJ1-5; possibly TRBD1 for D (5 bases). V lost 3 bases and J lost 3, with 15 bases in between. The CDR3 extends over 16 amino acids. Germline CDR1 PRHDT, CDR2 FYEKMQ (reference sequence). The CDR3 coding sequence is TGTGCCAGCAGCTTCTCTTGGGGCAGGAACAATCAGCCCCAGCATTTT. Translated: CASSFSWGRNNQPQHF.

The J gene is TRBJ2-5, the V gene TRBV11-2, with D possibly being TRBD1 (6 bases). V shed 0 bases and J shed 5 bases, with 16 bases lying between them. CDR1 and CDR2 from the germline V gene are SGHAT and FQNNGV. This CDR3 comprises 16 residues. Here the CDR3 reads CASSLDLTGPGETQYF. CDR3 in DNA: TGTGCCAGCAGCTTAGACCTCACAGGGCCCGGGGAGACCCAGTACTTC.

The count of this clone is one. This chain joins TRBV5-1 and TRBJ2-3; D is possibly TRBD2 (5 bases). Germline V gene data show CDR1 as SGHRS and CDR2 as YFSETQ. The V and J ends lost 4 bases and 3 bases respectively, with 15 bases between them. CDR3 length equals 15 residues. For the CDR3, the DNA is TGCGCCAGCAGCCCGCGGGCGATATGGACAGATACGCAGTATTTT. It translates to CASSPRAIWTDTQYF.

The table lists this clone with a few counts. The chain recombines TRBV5-4 with TRBJ1-4; TRBD1 matches at 7 bases. Germline V gene sequence: CDR1 SGHNT, CDR2 YYREEE (reference sequence). V was clipped by 7 bases and J by 8 bases; unmatched bases: 14. This CDR3 is 15 amino acids long. This CDR3 is CASSLGGQLREKLFF. The CDR3 region has the DNA TGTGCCAGCTCTCTGGGGGGACAGTTGCGCGAAAAACTGTTTTTT.

The genes are TRBV7-2 and TRBJ2-5, with 13 bases fitting TRBD2. CDR1 is SGHTA and CDR2 is FQGNSA in the germline V gene. This CDR3 spans 17 amino acids. Trimming took 4 bases from V and 1 from J; bases not matched to a gene: 6. Here the CDR3 reads CASSSRTSGGFQETQYF. CDR3 coding DNA: TGTGCCAGCAGCTCCCGGACTAGCGGGGGATTCCAAGAGACCCAGTACTTC.

This clone has more than one count but fewer than ten. The chain joins TRBV18 to TRBJ1-4, with TRBD1 matching over 7 bases. V gave up 3 bases and J gave up 0 bases; unmatched junction bases: 13. Germline CDR1 and CDR2: KGHSH and LQKENI. The CDR3 extends over 19 amino acids. The CDR3 loop is CASSPSPGTADSTNEKLFF. For the CDR3, the DNA is TGTGCCAGCTCACCCTCCCCCGGGACAGCAGATTCAACTAATGAAAAACTGTTTTTT.

This rearrangement joins TRBV5-1 to TRBJ2-2; TRBD2 matches 8 bases. Germline CDR1 SGHRS, CDR2 YFSETQ. Germline trimming cut 4 bases from V and 5 bases from J; bases unmatched to any gene: 10. The CDR3 consists of 16 residues. CDR3 bases: TGCGCCAGCAGCCCGGACGGCGGGGGGAGAACCGGGGAGCTGTTTTTT. Translation: CASSPDGGGRTGELFF. The whole variable domain, filled in from reference TRBV5-1 and TRBJ2-2, reads KAGVTQTPRYLIKTRGQQVTLSCSPISGHRSVSWYQQTPGQGLQFLFEYFSETQRNKGNFPGRFSGRQFSNSRSEMNVSTLELGDSALYLCASSPDGGGRTGELFFGEGSRLTVL.

This clone was counted once. V is TRBV19 and J is TRBJ1-1, with D perhaps TRBD1 (6 bases). The CDR3 spans 15 residues. The germline V gene has CDR1 LNHDA and CDR2 SQIVND (reference sequence). Trimming stripped 6 bases from V and 2 bases from J, with 16 bases between. The CDR3 sequence: CASRAPQQGNTEAFF. Written as DNA, the CDR3 is TGTGCCAGTAGGGCCCCCCAACAGGGAAACACTGAAGCTTTCTTT. Full variable domain (remainder filled in from reference TRBV19 and TRBJ1-1): DGGITQSPKYLFRKEGQNVTLSCEQNLNHDAMYWYRQDPGQGLRLIYYSQIVNDFQKGDIAEGYSVSREKKESFPLTVTSAQKNPTAFYLCASRAPQQGNTEAFFGQGTRLTVV.

The rearrangement joins TRBV20-1 to TRBJ1-4; TRBD1 is a possible D gene (6 bases). CDR3 length equals 11 residues. The germline V and J ends were trimmed by 6 bases and 12 bases, with 14 bases remaining between them. Germline loops: CDR1 DFQATT, CDR2 SNEGSKA (reference sequence). CDR3 amino acids: CSAPQGRELFF. As DNA, the CDR3 is TGCAGTGCGCCCCAGGGGAGGGAACTGTTTTTT.

This clone has only a few counts. The chain has TRBV2 and TRBJ1-4; no clear D gene. V was shortened by 0 bases and J by 7 bases, with 12 bases between the two germline ends. This CDR3 region has 15 residues. Germline loops: CDR1 SNHLY, CDR2 FYNNEI. In DNA form, the CDR3 reads TGTGCCAGCAGTGAAGCCTCCACTGGAGGTGAAAAACTGTTTTTT. Its translation is CASSEASTGGEKLFF.

This chain links TRBV5-1 with TRBJ2-2, with D possibly TRBD2 on 6 matching bases. From germline, CDR1 is SGHRS and CDR2 YFSETQ. The ends were cut back, 2 bases at V and 5 bases at J, with 13 bases in the middle. The CDR3 has 15 residues. CDR3 sequence: CASSFGTPETGELFF. The CDR3 DNA is TGCGCCAGCAGCTTCGGGACTCCCGAGACCGGGGAGCTGTTTTTT.

This chain links TRBV9 with TRBJ1-5; D unclear. V was pared by 0 bases and J by 14 bases, with 18 bases between. This CDR3 is built from 14 residues. Germline lookup yields CDR1 SGDLS and CDR2 YYNGEE. CDR3 residues: CASSVGGGREHKHF. The CDR3 region has the DNA TGTGCCAGCAGCGTAGGAGGAGGAAGGGAACACAAGCATTTT.

The chain recombines TRBV28 with TRBJ1-4; D is perhaps TRBD1 (5 bases). V was pared by 5 bases and J by 8 bases, with 18 bases between. The CDR3 length is 15 residues. Germline V gene data show CDR1 as MDHEN and CDR2 as SYDVKM. DNA of the CDR3: TGTGCCAGCAGTCCCCCGATGGGGGGTTACGAAAAACTGTTTTTT. Translated, it gives CASSPPMGGYEKLFF.

The chain carries TRBV10-1 and TRBJ1-4; D uncertain. V shed 3 bases and J shed 9 bases, with 14 bases lying between them. The CDR3 sequence is 14 residues long. Germline values: CDR1 WNHNN, CDR2 SYGVQD (reference sequence). Here the CDR3 DNA reads TGCGCCAGCAGTGACAGCGGGAGCGGAAAAAAACTGTTTTTT. Its translation: CASSDSGSGKKLFF.